This T cell receptor beta chain is from a study of T cell responses to AZD1222 COVID-19 vaccine. In its sample, this clone was seen once. V lost 6 bases to trimming and J lost 5 bases; unmatched junction nucleotides: 10. Germline CDR1 and CDR2: SNHLY and FYNNEI. The CDR3 sequence is 15 residues long. The repertoire was sequenced with immunoSEQ multiplex PCR; TCRdb's copy has only in-frame clones and lacks some. The sample lists 150,000 to 200,000 clones, roughly 93% seen once, with roughly 0.99% in the top ten. The TCR originated in an adult in good health. The input for sequencing was peripheral blood, taken on day 0 of AZD1222 vaccination. J is TRBJ1-5 and V is TRBV2; 7 bases are shared with TRBD1. The CDR3 sequence is CASSRQGGAYQPQHF. CDR3 coding DNA: TGTGCCAGCAGCAGACAGGGAGGTGCGTATCAGCCCCAGCATTTT. Full variable domain (outside the CDR3, taken from reference TRBV2 and TRBJ1-5): EPEVTQTPSHQVTQMGQEVILRCVPISNHLYFYWYRQILGQKVEFLVSFYNNEISEKSEIFDDQFSVERPDGSNFTLKIRSTKLEDSAMYFCASSRQGGAYQPQHFGDGTRLSIL.